This TCR beta chain was sequenced in a study of CD8+CD57+ T cells in acquired aplastic anemia. Study information: Mean yield of DNA from sorted CD4+ and CD8+ cells was 2.5 to 4 ug.

It was patients with CD8+CD57+ cell expansion by flow cytometry who were chosen for sequencing. Patients were untreated when blood was sampled. With regard to this clonotype: The antigen is not known. The CDR3 ends on some other residue instead of the conserved phenylalanine or tryptophan, so this is likely a read error. The DNA is omitted, as the CDR3 cannot be located on it reliably, and the CDR3 follows TCRdb's listing.

TCR beta VDJ combinations and CDR3 sequences were profiled from genomic DNA. TCRdb re-called the reads with MiXCR, one entry per CDR3 protein. The sample has 260,000 or so distinct CDR3 sequences, approximately 79% seen once; the top ten hold 40% to 55%. The CDR3 is made up of 14 amino acids, end residues included. Germline CDR1 is SNHLY and CDR2 is FYNNEI. Study findings and constraints: CD8+ Simpson's diversity showed no significant patient-control difference.

The gene calls are TRBV2 and TRBJ1-5. The source of this sequence is a human donor with aplastic anemia. The sample comprised sorted CD4+, CD8+, or CD8+CD57+ T cells (not recorded which) from PBMCs. The CDR3 region is CASGDAYTDTPQLC.